This TCR beta chain was retrieved from a study of blood T cell repertoires in COVID-19. Clones were sequenced by immunoSEQ multiplex PCR, and TCRdb holds only the in-frame ones, with some missing. The sample gives roughly 130,000 clones, around 80% of which show up once; about a sixth is in the top ten. Input material: peripheral blood. The clonotype was recovered from a man between 60 and 75 years old with active or convalescent COVID-19.

The CDR3, as DNA: TGTGCCAGCAGCTTAGAGCGGGAGGGACAAAATGAGCAGTTCTTC. Its translation is CASSLEREGQNEQFF. V gene TRBV7-9 combines with J gene TRBJ2-1, with 10 bases that match TRBD2. Germline V CDR1 and CDR2: SEHNR, FQNEAQ (reference sequence). Trimming at V came to 1 base and at J to 7 bases, leaving 4 bases not matched to a gene. The length of the CDR3 is 15 residues.